This TCR beta chain emerged from a study of T cells in Graves' hyperthyroidism and ophthalmopathy (dated by TCRdb to 2018 to 2020). As for the study more broadly: Peripheral blood was sampled at the time of initial diagnosis, prior to any treatment. To identify TCR V-J signatures that set the groups apart, the researchers used a discovery cohort of 90 to 100 patients, made up of 40 to 45 with Graves' ophthalmopathy and 55 to 65 with stable Graves' hyperthyroidism. Whether ophthalmopathy could be predicted prospectively was tested in an independent validation cohort made up of 18 hyperthyroidism patients plus 17 patients who later progressed to ophthalmopathy. For training and testing, the 100 or so patients in the discovery cohort were randomly divided in a 7:3 ratio. In about six Graves' hyperthyroidism patients, the study also compared T-cell repertoires from thyroid tissue with T-cell repertoires from blood. Once sampling was done, hyperthyroidism patients were given methimazole at a starting dose of 30 mg daily, whereas ophthalmopathy patients were given high-dose intravenous methylprednisolone. TCR Vbeta CDR3 sequencing of 130 to 150 peripheral blood samples (over 40 ophthalmopathy, about 80 hyperthyroidism and about 17 progressor patients) is reported in the paper. Overall study outcomes, separate from this receptor: Sample size was not statistically predetermined, and investigators were not blinded to group allocation. Most expanded thyroid clonotypes (frequency above 0.001) were also detected in blood, suggesting blood repertoires may reflect thyroid immune responses. Ophthalmopathy was separated from stable hyperthyroidism by a 13 V-J signature model, with approximately 85% sensitivity and approximately 81% specificity obtained in cross-validation and 80%/75% obtained in testing. In validation, the model predicted progression to ophthalmopathy a median of approximately 6.3 months before onset, with roughly 71% sensitivity and around 76% specificity.

Moderately to severely active disease, a Clinical Activity Score of at least 3, a NOSPECS grade of at least 4, and a duration under 3 months were present in ophthalmopathy patients. The study excluded patients with uncontrolled infections, other autoimmune diseases, pregnancy or lactation. Diagnoses were based on clinical symptoms, serum thyroxine and TRAb, thyroid ultrasound and orbital computed tomography. PBMCs were isolated from around 10 ml of fresh peripheral blood by Ficoll-Paque density gradient centrifugation. Total RNA was extracted with Trizol reagent, and quality was checked on an Agilent 2100 Bioanalyzer. Turning to this clonotype: Its antigen is still unknown. Base qualities are not provided; no much larger clone lies one nucleotide away.

CDR1 DFQATT and CDR2 SNEGSKA are derived from the germline V gene (reference sequence). Including the terminal cysteine and phenylalanine, the CDR3 comprises 16 residues. This entry keeps only the CDR3 DNA: 48 bases, framed from base 1. At the junction V is shortened by 0 bases and J by 1 base; bases outside the gene matches: 5. TCR beta CDR3 regions were amplified from RNA transcripts. The first round of RT-PCR for the TCR CDR3 was performed with the HTBI primer set and the Qiagen OneStep RT-PCR kit. A second multiplex PCR round built the libraries, followed by size selection and purification. Libraries were sequenced paired-end with 100 bp reads on an Illumina HiSeq2000. On the authors' methods: SOAPnuke was used to process the raw data, removing reads that contained adapters or uncalled bases, had a mean Phred below 15, or lacked an exact match to the constant primer or identifier. High-quality paired reads were merged using COPE v1.2.5, and each unique nucleotide sequence was defined as a clonotype. MiTCR v1.1 was used to align the clonotypes against IMGT TRBV, TRBD and TRBJ reference segments. Analysis was restricted to V-J combinations with a frequency above 0.0001, which covered about 99% of repertoires. The TCS score was defined as F50 (clonal expansion) divided by E x V (chaos), with BLOSUM62-based TCRdist calculated between CDR3 peptides within each V-J. Welch's t-statistics and random forest reduced around 510 V-J features to roughly 13, which were used in a naive Bayes classifier (R e1071). The Morisita-Horn index was used to measure how similar the thyroid and blood repertoires were. The raw public data were reprocessed by TCRdb itself: fastp quality trimming at Q25, MiXCR clonotype calling, in-frame beta chains only. Rows are combined by CDR3 protein, so each entry shows the most common genes and DNA. TCRdb, not the authors, supplied the V and J calls. This sample comprises fewer than 40,000 distinct CDR3 sequences, under 65% of them detected only once. 20% to 30% of the sample is in the top ten clones.

The material sequenced was blood. The receptor was derived from a woman aged 40 to 50 with Graves' ophthalmopathy. Recombination joined TRBV20-1 with TRBJ2-2, with TRBD2 identical over 7 junction bases. For the CDR3, the sequence is CSARDLADRNTGELFF. The nucleotide sequence is TGCAGTGCTAGAGATCTAGCGGATCGGAACACCGGGGAGCTGTTTTTT.